Listed below are T cell receptor beta chains from one sample, sequenced in a study of PD-L1 blockade in urothelial cancer. Assay used: immunoSEQ multiplex PCR; TCRdb lists only in-frame clones, some missing. The sample includes 30,000 to 50,000 clones, roughly 89% of them seen just once. The source material was PBMCs, sampled around atezolizumab (anti-PD-L1) treatment. These receptors came from a man in his 60s with urothelial cancer. The CDR3 runs from the conserved cysteine through the conserved F or W. D genes are given only for firm matches. Size tells how often a clone was seen (once, few, many) or the class of an expanded clone, and some rows leave it out.

CDR3aa,CDR3nt,abundance,v_gene,d_gene,j_gene
CASSQEGTGVGNYGYTF,TGCGCCAGCAGCCAAGAAGGGACAGGGGTCGGAAACTATGGCTACACCTTC,few,TRBV4-3,TRBD1,TRBJ1-2
CSASQGYEQFF,TGCAGTGCTTCACAGGGATATGAGCAGTTCTTC,NA,TRBV20-1,NA,TRBJ2-1
CASSFLTGGGKAFF,TGTGCCAGCAGTTTCCTCACAGGGGGCGGGAAAGCTTTCTTT,NA,TRBV28,TRBD1,TRBJ1-1
CASSSLAVPEETQYF,TGTGCCAGCAGCTCCCTAGCGGTGCCGGAGGAGACCCAGTACTTC,NA,TRBV27,TRBD2,TRBJ2-5
CASMRVVDNSPLHF,TGTGCCAGCATGCGGGTAGTAGATAATTCACCCCTCCACTTT,NA,TRBV28,NA,TRBJ1-6
CASTLTGDPGNTIYF,TGTGCCAGCACCCTCACAGGAGATCCTGGAAACACCATATATTTT,NA,TRBV28,NA,TRBJ1-3
CASSTPGQGKMGNQPQHF,TGTGCCAGTAGTACCCCGGGACAGGGGAAAATGGGCAATCAGCCCCAGCATTTT,NA,TRBV19,TRBD1,TRBJ1-5
CASSLEGRRTEAFF,TGTGCCAGCAGTTTGGAAGGCAGGAGGACTGAAGCTTTCTTT,once,TRBV27,NA,TRBJ1-1
CASSVDGGQSSTNEKLFF,TGTGCCAGCAGCGTAGACGGGGGACAGTCATCAACTAATGAAAAACTGTTTTTT,NA,TRBV9,TRBD1,TRBJ1-4
CASSLGTSGAQGTQYF,TGTGCCAGCAGCCTAGGGACTAGCGGGGCCCAAGGGACCCAGTACTTC,NA,TRBV4-2,TRBD2,TRBJ2-5
CASSSQLAGWCEQYF,TGTGCCAGCAGCTCTCAACTAGCGGGATGGTGCGAGCAGTACTTC,NA,TRBV21-1,NA,TRBJ2-7
CASSLRTSETQYF,TGCGCCAGCAGCTTACGGACTTCAGAGACCCAGTACTTC,NA,TRBV5-1,NA,TRBJ2-5
CASSLRLRGPDTQYF,TGTGCCAGCAGCTTAAGGCTCAGGGGGCCAGATACGCAGTATTTT,NA,TRBV7-2,TRBD1,TRBJ2-3
CASHPGRNTGELFF,TGCGCCAGCCATCCAGGGCGGAACACCGGGGAGCTGTTTTTT,NA,TRBV5-1,NA,TRBJ2-2
CASSSVVLRSRSDNNYGYTF,TGTGCCAGCAGTTCAGTAGTCCTCAGGTCCCGGTCCGATAATAACTATGGCTACACCTTC,NA,TRBV28,NA,TRBJ1-2
CAFTSGRGGKNIQYF,TGTGCCTTTACTAGCGGGAGAGGGGGCAAAAACATTCAGTACTTC,NA,TRBV30,TRBD2,TRBJ2-4
CASSPETGFGYTF,TGTGCCAGTAGTCCCGAGACAGGGTTCGGCTACACCTTC,NA,TRBV19,TRBD1,TRBJ1-2
CASSGDNTYEQYF,TGTGCCAGCAGTGGGGACAATACCTACGAGCAGTACTTC,NA,TRBV7-2,NA,TRBJ2-7
CASSFGTGGETQYF,TGTGCCAGCAGCTTCGGGACAGGGGGGGAGACCCAGTACTTC,NA,TRBV7-9,TRBD1,TRBJ2-5
CASSPDRRVADTQYF,TGCGCCAGCAGCCCGGACAGACGAGTCGCAGATACGCAGTATTTT,NA,TRBV5-1,NA,TRBJ2-3
CAISGQGSNYGYTF,TGTGCCATCAGTGGGCAGGGATCGAACTATGGCTACACCTTC,NA,TRBV10-3,NA,TRBJ1-2
CASTSSTSRGTDTQYF,TGTGCCAGCACCTCCTCGACTAGCCGGGGCACAGATACGCAGTATTTT,NA,TRBV27,TRBD2,TRBJ2-3
CASSQATSEQQYF,TGCGCCAGCAGCCAAGCAACTAGCGAACAGCAGTACTTC,NA,TRBV4-1,TRBD2,TRBJ2-7
CASSVGLGTGSFAEAFF,TGTGCCAGCAGCGTAGGGCTCGGGACAGGGAGTTTCGCTGAAGCTTTCTTT,NA,TRBV9,TRBD1,TRBJ1-1
CATRWTAEETQYF,TGTGCCACCAGATGGACAGCCGAAGAGACCCAGTACTTC,NA,TRBV10-3,NA,TRBJ2-5
CASRRQLNYGYTF,TGTGCCAGCAGGAGACAGCTTAACTATGGCTACACCTTC,NA,TRBV2,NA,TRBJ1-2
CASSGADRGVGDTQYF,TGCGCCAGCAGTGGGGCGGACAGGGGAGTTGGAGATACGCAGTATTTT,once,TRBV10-1,TRBD1,TRBJ2-3
CASSPEEVQGGQPQHF,TGCGCCAGCAGCCCAGAGGAGGTACAGGGCGGACAGCCCCAGCATTTT,few,TRBV4-1,NA,TRBJ1-5
CASSLISGNEGTQYF,TGCGCCAGCAGCCTGATCAGCGGGAACGAAGGTACGCAGTATTTT,NA,TRBV5-1,TRBD2,TRBJ2-3
CASSLGQGGYTF,TGTGCCAGCAGCTTGGGACAGGGCGGCTACACCTTC,NA,TRBV7-9,TRBD1,TRBJ1-2
CASSSPSLPHTDTQYF,TGTGCCAGCAGTTCCCCTAGTCTACCCCACACAGATACGCAGTATTTT,NA,TRBV28,NA,TRBJ2-3
CASSTLGTSGYEQYF,TGTGCCAGCAGCACCCTCGGGACTAGCGGCTACGAGCAGTACTTC,NA,TRBV28,TRBD2,TRBJ2-7
CASSLGPRTANTGELFF,TGTGCCAGCAGCTTAGGTCCGAGGACAGCGAACACCGGGGAGCTGTTTTTT,NA,TRBV5-4,NA,TRBJ2-2
CATSRVAGAYNEQFF,TGTGCCACCAGCAGAGTGGCGGGGGCCTACAATGAGCAGTTCTTC,NA,TRBV15,TRBD2,TRBJ2-1
CASSQDGSGGDTQYF,TGTGCCAGCAGCCAAGATGGCAGCGGGGGAGATACGCAGTATTTT,NA,TRBV4-2,TRBD2,TRBJ2-3
CASSPRTGDHSYEQYF,TGTGCCAGCAGCCCCCGGACGGGGGACCACTCCTACGAGCAGTACTTC,NA,TRBV7-9,NA,TRBJ2-7
CAISVSGSAGFSYEQYF,TGTGCCATCAGTGTATCGGGTTCAGCAGGGTTCTCCTACGAGCAGTACTTC,NA,TRBV10-3,NA,TRBJ2-7
CASSYTVGSEQFF,TGTGCCAGCAGTTATACTGTGGGGAGTGAGCAGTTCTTC,NA,TRBV6-5,NA,TRBJ2-1
CASSLQGARQETQYF,TGTGCCAGCAGCTTACAGGGGGCGCGGCAAGAGACCCAGTACTTC,NA,TRBV7-3,TRBD1,TRBJ2-5
CASSSSTGGANYGYTF,TGTGCCAGCAGTTCCTCGACAGGGGGCGCGAACTATGGCTACACCTTC,NA,TRBV6-6,TRBD1,TRBJ1-2
CASSYGISSVPYEQYF,TGTGCCAGCAGTTACGGCATTAGCTCAGTCCCTTACGAGCAGTACTTC,NA,TRBV6-5,NA,TRBJ2-7
CASSLRPGVRGNEQFF,TGTGCCAGCAGCTTACGCCCGGGGGTACGAGGGAATGAGCAGTTCTTC,NA,TRBV7-3,NA,TRBJ2-1
CASSRPGQGADTQYF,TGTGCCAGCAGCCGACCGGGACAGGGAGCAGATACGCAGTATTTT,NA,TRBV11-2,TRBD1,TRBJ2-3
CASSKAWTGEDTQYF,TGTGCCAGCAGCAAAGCATGGACAGGGGAAGATACGCAGTATTTT,NA,TRBV21-1,NA,TRBJ2-3
CASSPSGGAATGELFF,TGTGCCAGCAGCCCAAGCGGGGGGGCAGCGACCGGGGAGCTGTTTTTT,NA,TRBV7-8,TRBD2,TRBJ2-2
CASSGGAEETQYF,TGTGCCAGCAGCGGTGGGGCAGAAGAGACCCAGTACTTC,NA,TRBV27,NA,TRBJ2-5
CASNYGGLERETQYF,TGTGCCAGTAACTATGGGGGCCTCGAACGAGAGACCCAGTACTTC,NA,TRBV19,NA,TRBJ2-5
CASSPGLATDTQYF,TGTGCCAGCAGCCCGGGACTAGCAACAGATACGCAGTATTTT,NA,TRBV7-2,TRBD2,TRBJ2-3